These 9 T cell receptor beta chains were sequenced from one sample in a study of CD8+CD57+ T cells in acquired aplastic anemia. Researchers used genomic DNA as the template to profile TCR beta VDJ and CDR3. MiXCR, run by TCRdb on the reads, gives a single entry per CDR3 protein. The table has some 140,000 distinct CDR3 sequences, around half seen once; the top ten hold roughly 12%. Flow cytometry had shown expanded CD8+CD57+ cells in the patients chosen for sequencing. The material sequenced was sorted CD4+, CD8+, or CD8+CD57+ T cells (not recorded which) from PBMCs. The receptors were gathered from a human donor with aplastic anemia.

The J gene is TRBJ2-6, the V gene TRBV10-2; D is unclear. The CDR3 spans 15 residues. The germline V and J ends were trimmed by 7 bases and 4 bases, with 14 bases remaining between them. Germline CDR1 WSHSY, CDR2 SAAADI. CDR3 residues: CASIGQPAGANVLTF. CDR3 DNA sequence: TGCGCCAGCATTGGCCAGCCGGCGGGGGCCAACGTCCTGACTTTC.

The chain joins TRBV2 to TRBJ1-2; 10 bases agree with TRBD1. This CDR3 region has 14 residues. CDR1 is SNHLY, CDR2 FYNNEI, per germline. V lost 8 bases to trimming and J lost 7 bases; unmatched junction nucleotides: 10. The CDR3 protein is CASPRQGAIRGYTF. The CDR3 nucleotides are TGTGCCAGCCCTCGACAGGGGGCGATACGTGGCTACACCTTC. Together with reference TRBV2 and TRBJ1-2, the CDR3 gives the full variable domain: EPEVTQTPSHQVTQMGQEVILRCVPISNHLYFYWYRQILGQKVEFLVSFYNNEISEKSEIFDDQFSVERPDGSNFTLKIRSTKLEDSAMYFCASPRQGAIRGYTFGSGTRLTVV.

This clonotype appeared many times. The DNA for the CDR3 is TGTGCCAGCAGCGACTGGACTAGCGGGGACCACGAGCAGTACTTC. Its translation is CASSDWTSGDHEQYF. The J gene is TRBJ2-7, the V gene TRBV13; 12 bases are shared with TRBD2. The CDR3 is 15 amino acids. V lost 5 bases, J lost 5 bases, and 7 bases stayed unmatched. Germline lookup yields CDR1 PRHDT and CDR2 FYEKMQ (reference sequence).

This clonotype was recorded a few times. The J gene is TRBJ2-5, the V gene TRBV29-1, with D hard to call. V was clipped by 4 bases and J by 9 bases, with 12 bases between them. The V gene's germline CDR1 is SQVTM and CDR2 ANQGSEA. The CDR3 runs to 11 residues. The CDR3 sequence: CSVGTNRAQYF. DNA of the CDR3: TGCAGCGTTGGAACAAACCGAGCCCAGTACTTC.

The V gene is TRBV29-1, the J gene TRBJ1-2; maybe TRBD1 (5 bases). Trimming removed 3 bases at V and 8 bases at J, with 16 bases between. This CDR3 comprises 13 residues. CDR1 SQVTM and CDR2 ANQGSEA come from the germline V gene. This CDR3 reads CSVDTQGTGGYTF. The CDR3 nucleotides read TGCAGCGTTGACACGCAGGGTACGGGCGGCTACACCTTC.

The DNA for the CDR3 is TGTGCCAGCAGCCCCAGGACGGGGGGACCAGGCCATAATTCACCCCTCCACTTT. It translates to CASSPRTGGPGHNSPLHF. The chain uses TRBV11-2 and TRBJ1-6; weak D call: TRBD1 (5 bases). Germline V gene sequence: CDR1 SGHAT, CDR2 FQNNGV. This CDR3 is 18 amino acids long. V was shortened by 5 bases and J by 5 bases, with 22 bases between the two germline ends.

This clonotype was observed at least ten times. This rearrangement joins TRBV20-1 to TRBJ2-7; either TRBD1 or TRBD2 may fit D (5 bases each). V lost 3 bases, J lost 2 bases, and 14 bases lay in between. Per germline, CDR1 DFQATT and CDR2 SNEGSKA (reference sequence). The CDR3 runs 14 residues. CDR3 coding DNA: TGCAGTGCTAGGGGACCTATTGGTCCCTACGAGCAGTACTTC. The encoded protein is CSARGPIGPYEQYF.

The rearrangement uses TRBV7-9 and TRBJ1-2, with TRBD1 matching over 8 bases. V shed 4 bases and J 1 base; nucleotides not matched to a gene: 5. The CDR3 is 15 amino acids. The germline CDR1 and CDR2 sequences are SEHNR and FQNEAQ (reference sequence). The CDR3 here is CASSSSDRGNYGYTF. For the CDR3, the DNA is TGTGCCAGCAGCTCCTCTGACAGGGGTAACTATGGCTACACCTTC.

This chain joins TRBV7-6 and TRBJ2-1; D possibly uses TRBD1 or TRBD2 (5 bases each). CDR3 size: 13 residues. Per germline, CDR1 SGHVS and CDR2 FNYEAQ. V lost 10 bases and J 0 bases, leaving 10 bases between the germline ends. This chain's CDR3 is CATRGVSYNEQFF. The CDR3 DNA is TGTGCCACCAGAGGGGTCTCCTACAATGAGCAGTTCTTC.